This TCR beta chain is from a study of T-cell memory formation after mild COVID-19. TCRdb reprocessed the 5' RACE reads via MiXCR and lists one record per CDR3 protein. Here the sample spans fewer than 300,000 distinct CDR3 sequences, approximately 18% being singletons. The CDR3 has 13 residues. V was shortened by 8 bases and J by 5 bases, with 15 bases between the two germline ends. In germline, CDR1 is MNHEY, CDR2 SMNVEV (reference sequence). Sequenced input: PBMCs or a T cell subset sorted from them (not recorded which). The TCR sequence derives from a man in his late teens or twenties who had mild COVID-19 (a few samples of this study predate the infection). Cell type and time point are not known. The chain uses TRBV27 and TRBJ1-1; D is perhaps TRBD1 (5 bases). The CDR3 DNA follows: TGTGCCAGCTGCACTCCGGGGGGAACTGAAGCTTTCTTT. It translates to CASCTPGGTEAFF.